This TCR beta chain was obtained from a study of control samples from healthy donors and cancer patients. Germline lookup yields CDR1 LNHNV and CDR2 YYDKDF (reference sequence). Trimming took off 6 bases at V and 2 bases at J, with 11 bases between the two ends. This CDR3 is 14 amino acids long. Profiling relied on immunoSEQ multiplex PCR, and the TCRdb table lists in-frame clones only, not all of them. The sample has about 140,000 clones, more than 85% seen once; the top ten hold approximately 3%. The chain has TRBV15 and TRBJ2-1, with no clear D. What was sequenced was blood. The TCR originated in a man aged 30-40 years in good health. In nucleotides, the CDR3 is TGTGCCACCAGACATTCCACCACCTACAATGAGCAGTTCTTC. Translating gives CATRHSTTYNEQFF.